This TCR beta chain was profiled in a study of blood T cell repertoires in COVID-19. Across the whole study: Whether acute or convalescent, the COVID-19 samples came from the United States, Italy and Spain.

The authors' processing: Reference gene primer amplification in the assay estimated nucleated cell counts. The protocol was immunoSEQ multiplex PCR, while the TCRdb copy is restricted to in-frame clones and leaves out a portion. The DNA was the basis for D and trimming; V, J and clone size are from that table. The table includes more than 300,000 clones, roughly 90% detected once. All enrollees were roughly 18 to 89 years old and from approximately 25 US areas. Within 2 weeks of study entry, exposed participants had contacted a PCR-confirmed or clinician-diagnosed COVID-19 case. V trimming: 2 bases; J trimming: 2 bases; junction bases outside the gene matches: 5. The CDR3 is 16 amino acids. The germline gives CDR1 SNHLY, CDR2 FYNNEI.

The TCR was taken from a woman aged 25 to 39 who had been exposed to COVID-19. The chain couples TRBV2 to TRBJ1-2, with 10 positions matching TRBD1. What was sequenced was PBMCs or T cells enriched from blood (not recorded which). CDR3: CASSEWRQGANYGYTF. The CDR3 DNA is TGTGCCAGCAGTGAATGGCGACAGGGGGCCAACTATGGCTACACCTTC. Complete variable domain (other parts from reference TRBV2 and TRBJ1-2): EPEVTQTPSHQVTQMGQEVILRCVPISNHLYFYWYRQILGQKVEFLVSFYNNEISEKSEIFDDQFSVERPDGSNFTLKIRSTKLEDSAMYFCASSEWRQGANYGYTFGSGTRLTVV.